This TCR beta chain is from a study of blood T cell repertoires in COVID-19. Sequencing was performed with immunoSEQ multiplex PCR; in TCRdb, only in-frame clones are kept and a portion is missing. In the table there are 15,000 to 20,000 clones, 80% to 90% of which are singletons. The CDR3 spans 12 residues. V lost 4 bases and J lost 5, with 5 bases in between. The TCR originated in a human donor in a cohort sampled during active COVID-19. Sequencing was performed on peripheral blood. V usage is TRBV12-3 or TRBV12-4 and J usage is TRBJ2-2, with D unresolved. The CDR3 loop reads CASSSLTGELFF. For the CDR3, the DNA is TGTGCCAGCAGTTCGCTAACCGGGGAGCTGTTTTTT.